The sequence of this T cell receptor (beta chain) was determined in a study of T-cell reconstitution after alpha-beta-depleted transplantation in children. Unique molecular identifiers were incorporated when the TCRbeta library was constructed. TCRdb processed the PCR reads anew with MiXCR; each CDR3 protein has one entry. This sample carries 780,000 or so distinct CDR3 sequences, roughly 16% of them seen once, and the ten largest clones take roughly 5%. This CDR3 is 11 amino acids long. The V gene's germline CDR1 is DFQATT and CDR2 SNEGSKA (reference sequence). Trimming took 3 bases from V and 10 from J, leaving 10 bases between them. This clonotype was picked up many times.

This clonotype was sampled from a male patient younger than 18 who had a stem cell transplant for acute lymphoblastic leukemia, so the T cells may come from the graft donor. The rearrangement links TRBV20-1 to TRBJ2-4, with D unresolved. Sequencing used PBMCs, mostly from graft donor cells, obtained 360 days after TCRalphabeta/CD19-depleted stem cell transplant. The CDR3 coding sequence is TGCAGTGCTAGCGAGGCTTGGATTCAGTACTTC. Translation gives CSASEAWIQYF.